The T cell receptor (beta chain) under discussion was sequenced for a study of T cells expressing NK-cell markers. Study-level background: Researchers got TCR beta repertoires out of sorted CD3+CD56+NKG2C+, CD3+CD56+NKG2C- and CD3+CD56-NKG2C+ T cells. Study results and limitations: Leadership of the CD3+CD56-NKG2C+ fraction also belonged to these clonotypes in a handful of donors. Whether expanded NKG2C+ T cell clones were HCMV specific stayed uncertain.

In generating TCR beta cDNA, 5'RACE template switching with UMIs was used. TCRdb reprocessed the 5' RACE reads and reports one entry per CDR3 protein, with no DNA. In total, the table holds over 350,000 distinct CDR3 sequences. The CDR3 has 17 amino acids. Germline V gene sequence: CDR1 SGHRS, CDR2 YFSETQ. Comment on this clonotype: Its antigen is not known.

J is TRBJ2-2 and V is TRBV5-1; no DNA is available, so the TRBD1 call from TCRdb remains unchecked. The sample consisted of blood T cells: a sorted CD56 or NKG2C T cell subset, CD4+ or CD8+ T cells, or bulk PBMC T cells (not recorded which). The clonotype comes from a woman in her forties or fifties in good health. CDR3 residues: CASSLNSGTGNTGELFF. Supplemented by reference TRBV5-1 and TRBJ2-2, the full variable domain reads KAGVTQTPRYLIKTRGQQVTLSCSPISGHRSVSWYQQTPGQGLQFLFEYFSETQRNKGNFPGRFSGRQFSNSRSEMNVSTLELGDSALYLCASSLNSGTGNTGELFFGEGSRLTVL.